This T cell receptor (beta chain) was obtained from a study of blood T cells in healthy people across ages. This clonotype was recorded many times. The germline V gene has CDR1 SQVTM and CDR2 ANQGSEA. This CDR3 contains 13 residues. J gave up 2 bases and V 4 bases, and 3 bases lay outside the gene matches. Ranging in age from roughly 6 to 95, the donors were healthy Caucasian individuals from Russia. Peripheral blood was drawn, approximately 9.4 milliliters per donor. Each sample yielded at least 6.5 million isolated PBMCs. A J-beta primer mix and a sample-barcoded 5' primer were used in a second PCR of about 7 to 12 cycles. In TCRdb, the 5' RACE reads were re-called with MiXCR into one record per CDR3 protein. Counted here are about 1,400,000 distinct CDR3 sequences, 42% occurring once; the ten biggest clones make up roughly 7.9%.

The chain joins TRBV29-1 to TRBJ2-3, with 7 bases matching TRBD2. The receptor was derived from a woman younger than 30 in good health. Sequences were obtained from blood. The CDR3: CSVGGLNTDTQYF. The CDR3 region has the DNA TGCAGCGTTGGGGGACTAAACACAGATACGCAGTATTTT.